The 28 T cell receptor beta chains below come from one sample, sequenced in a study of beta chain features in type 1 diabetes. Sequenced material consisted of expressed TCRB transcripts (all of the isolated RNA was reverse transcribed). Using immunoSEQ multiplex PCR, the repertoire was profiled, and TCRdb retains in-frame clones only, with some absent. The profile covers fewer than 350,000 clones, with 20% appearing a single time and under 0.055% taken by the ten largest. Sequenced: naive CD4+ T cells from blood. The receptor set was obtained from a woman aged 18-29 years in good health.

This clone was picked up a small number of times. The V and J genes are TRBV7-2 and TRBJ1-5, with 7 positions matching TRBD1. Germline V gene sequence: CDR1 SGHTA, CDR2 FQGNSA. This CDR3 has 15 amino acids. The trim removed 1 base at V and 1 base at J, leaving 1 base unmatched. The CDR3 spells CASSLEGASNQPQHF. CDR3 in DNA: TGTGCCAGCAGCTTAGAGGGGGCAAGCAATCAGCCCCAGCATTTT.

This clone was counted once. The chain links TRBV7-8 to TRBJ1-2, with D maybe TRBD1 (6 bases). Germline lookup yields CDR1 SGHVS and CDR2 FQNEAQ. The CDR3 length is 14 residues. The V gene lost 2 bases and the J gene lost 4 bases, with 11 bases spanning the gap. CDR3 nucleotide sequence: TGTGCCAGCAGCTTAACCGGGACATTCTATGGCTACACCTTC. Its protein is CASSLTGTFYGYTF.

This clone appeared a few times. The chain joins TRBV2 to TRBJ2-3; 10 bases map to TRBD2. There are 14 residues in the CDR3. The germline CDR1 and CDR2 sequences are SNHLY and FYNNEI. Trimming cost V 8 bases and J 6 bases; bases outside gene matches: 8. The CDR3 sequence: CASVPGTSVDTQYF. CDR3 nucleotide sequence: TGTGCCAGCGTACCCGGGACTAGCGTGGATACGCAGTATTTT.

The chain combines TRBV25-1 with TRBJ1-2, with TRBD1 matching 9 bases. This CDR3 is 14 amino acids long. Germline-derived CDR1 and CDR2 are MGHDK and SYGVNS. Trimming took 4 bases from V and 8 from J; bases not matched to a gene: 8. CDR3 DNA sequence: TGTGCCAGCAGTGCTCCTTCTACAGGGGGCGGCTACACCTTC. It translates to CASSAPSTGGGYTF.

The chain has TRBV4-1 and TRBJ1-6; no definite D call. CDR3 length: 14 residues. Germline CDR1 reads MGHRA; CDR2 reads YSYEKL. V lost 0 bases and J 7 bases, leaving 7 bases between the germline ends. CDR3 in amino acids: CASSQDSRNSPLHF. The CDR3 DNA sequence: TGCGCCAGCAGCCAAGATTCACGGAATTCACCCCTCCACTTT.

The chain uses TRBV27 and TRBJ2-6, with 9 bases that match TRBD2. This CDR3 region has 17 residues. Looked up from germline, CDR1 is MNHEY and CDR2 is SMNVEV (reference sequence). V lost 1 base, J lost 4 bases, and 5 bases stayed unmatched. The CDR3 sequence is CASSLFRGTSGANVLTF. The CDR3 bases are TGTGCCAGCAGTTTATTTAGGGGGACTAGCGGGGCCAACGTCCTGACTTTC.

The V gene is TRBV4-2, the J gene TRBJ2-2, with 8 bases that match TRBD2. This CDR3 has 15 amino acids. V dropped 1 base and J dropped 4; count of bases not matched to a gene: 2. CDR1 is LGHNA and CDR2 is YNFKEQ in the germline V gene. This CDR3 reads CASSQAGGLTGELFF. DNA of the CDR3: TGTGCCAGCAGCCAAGCGGGGGGGCTCACCGGGGAGCTGTTTTTT.

The CDR3 DNA sequence: TGCAGCGTTGAAGATCGACTATGGGGTGGCACAGATACGCAGTATTTT. It translates to CSVEDRLWGGTDTQYF. V is TRBV29-1 and J is TRBJ2-3, with D possibly being TRBD2 (5 bases). In germline, CDR1 is SQVTM, CDR2 ANQGSEA. This CDR3 contains 16 residues. V lost 0 bases and J lost 1, with 14 bases in between.

The chain combines TRBV7-3 with TRBJ2-1; D not certain. Deletions cut 4 bases from V and 5 bases from J, with 12 bases between. There are 14 residues in the CDR3. Per the germline V gene, CDR1 is SGHTA and CDR2 is FQGTGA. DNA of the CDR3: TGTGCCAGCAGCTCGGGTTCCGCCCACAATGAGCAGTTCTTC. Residues: CASSSGSAHNEQFF.

This clone appeared a few times. The J gene is TRBJ2-7, the V gene TRBV11-2; perhaps TRBD2 as D (5 bases). The germline gives CDR1 SGHAT, CDR2 FQNNGV. Trimming left V 1 base short and J 4 bases short, with 8 bases between. The CDR3 extends over 13 amino acids. The CDR3 nucleotides are TGTGCCAGCAGCTTAGGAGCGGTATACGAGCAGTACTTC. Amino acid sequence: CASSLGAVYEQYF.

V usage is TRBV18 and J usage is TRBJ2-1; D gene ambiguous. The CDR3 has 11 amino acids. The V gene lost 5 bases and the J gene lost 10 bases, with 9 bases spanning the gap. Germline CDR1 reads KGHSH; CDR2 reads LQKENI. CDR3 in amino acids: CASSGAREQFF. CDR3 nucleotides: TGTGCCAGCTCAGGAGCGCGGGAGCAGTTCTTC.

This chain joins TRBV14 and TRBJ1-5; 9 bases match TRBD1. V gave up 3 bases and J gave up 4 bases; unmatched junction bases: 1. The CDR3 runs 14 residues. CDR1 and CDR2 from the germline V gene are SGHDN and FVKESK. The CDR3 DNA reads as TGTGCCAGCAGCCAGGGGACAGGGAATCAGCCCCAGCATTTT. Translated, it gives CASSQGTGNQPQHF. The full variable domain, with the rest looked up from reference TRBV14 and TRBJ1-5, is EAGVTQFPSHSVIEKGQTVTLRCDPISGHDNLYWYRRVMGKEIKFLLHFVKESKQDESGMPNNRFLAERTGGTYSTLKVQPAELEDSGVYFCASSQGTGNQPQHFGDGTRLSIL.

The chain couples TRBV14 to TRBJ1-2; D gene ambiguous. The germline CDR1 and CDR2 sequences are SGHDN and FVKESK. The CDR3 loop spans 13 amino acids. V dropped 0 bases and J dropped 2 bases, with 4 bases sitting between them. The CDR3 sequence is CASSQDPNYGYTF. CDR3 DNA: TGTGCCAGCAGCCAAGACCCGAACTATGGCTACACCTTC.

This clone was picked up a small number of times. The J gene is TRBJ2-3, the V gene TRBV6-5, with D possibly matching TRBD2 (5 bases). Germline lookup yields CDR1 MNHEY and CDR2 SVGAGI. The V and J ends lost 0 bases and 4 bases respectively, with 11 bases between them. CDR3 size: 15 residues. Here the CDR3 reads CASSYSKLEADTQYF. DNA for the CDR3: TGTGCCAGCAGTTACTCGAAACTAGAAGCAGATACGCAGTATTTT.

On this clone: The same CDR3 can be traced to other DNA sequences in this sample. This chain joins TRBV5-1 and TRBJ2-3; TRBD1 might be the D (6 bases). Germline V gives CDR1 SGHRS, CDR2 YFSETQ. The CDR3 runs to 14 residues. V gave up 4 bases and J gave up 4 bases, with 13 bases separating them. The CDR3 reads CASSLPQGPDTQYF. CDR3 DNA sequence: TGCGCCAGCAGCCTCCCACAGGGACCAGATACGCAGTATTTT.

This chain links TRBV7-9 with TRBJ1-1; weak D call: TRBD1 (5 bases). V lost 1 base and J 4 bases, leaving 7 bases between the germline ends. The CDR3 is 13 residues long. Germline loops: CDR1 SEHNR, CDR2 FQNEAQ (reference sequence). In DNA, the CDR3 is TGTGCCAGCAGCTTAGTAGGGGTCACTGAAGCTTTCTTT. Its translation: CASSLVGVTEAFF.

The sample holds a few counts of this clone. The chain uses TRBV5-4 and TRBJ1-1; D possibly corresponds to TRBD1 (5 bases). The CDR3 has 13 amino acids. Trimming pared 5 bases from V and 1 base from J, leaving 9 bases between. The germline CDR1 and CDR2 sequences are SGHNT and YYREEE (reference sequence). CDR3 coding DNA: TGTGCCAGCAGTCCGGGGGGGAACACTGAAGCTTTCTTT. Translating it yields CASSPGGNTEAFF.

This CDR3 reads CASSPGALRLNTEAFF. The CDR3 nucleotides read TGTGCCAGTAGTCCAGGGGCTCTTCGTTTAAACACTGAAGCTTTCTTT. This chain joins TRBV19 and TRBJ1-1, with D possibly matching TRBD1 (6 bases). Trimming removed 5 bases at V and 2 bases at J, with 18 bases between. The length of the CDR3 is 16 residues. Germline V CDR1 and CDR2: LNHDA, SQIVND (reference sequence).

V is TRBV7-9 and J is TRBJ2-7; 7 positions match TRBD2. CDR1 and CDR2 (germline): SEHNR, FQNEAQ (reference sequence). V gave up 1 base and J gave up 3 bases; unmatched junction bases: 9. The CDR3 has 16 residues. CDR3 region: CASSLDREADNYEQYF. CDR3 bases: TGTGCCAGCAGCTTAGATCGGGAGGCGGACAACTACGAGCAGTACTTC.

This clone turned up a few times. The rearrangement uses TRBV18 and TRBJ2-1; D might be TRBD2 (5 bases). With 3 bases removed from V and 2 bases from J, the gap between germline ends came to 11 bases. CDR3 length: 15 amino acids. Germline V gives CDR1 KGHSH, CDR2 LQKENI. The CDR3 sequence is CASSPGPGTYNEQFF. The DNA for the CDR3 is TGTGCCAGCTCACCTGGCCCGGGAACCTACAATGAGCAGTTCTTC.

The rearrangement joins TRBV7-8 to TRBJ2-7; TRBD1 might be the D (6 bases). CDR1 and CDR2 from the germline V gene are SGHVS and FQNEAQ. With 3 bases removed from V and 5 bases from J, the gap between germline ends came to 11 bases. This CDR3 contains 13 residues. As DNA, the CDR3 is TGTGCCAGCAGCTTCGCAGGGGAGAACGAGCAGTACTTC. Residues: CASSFAGENEQYF.

This sequence joins TRBV7-9 and TRBJ1-1; TRBD1 matches at 8 bases. V trimming: 3 bases; J trimming: 1 base; junction bases outside the gene matches: 4. Germline V CDR1 and CDR2: SEHNR, FQNEAQ (reference sequence). The CDR3 runs to 15 residues. CDR3: CASSFGQGGNTEAFF. The CDR3 nucleotides read TGTGCCAGCAGCTTCGGACAGGGCGGGAACACTGAAGCTTTCTTT. Based on the CDR3 plus reference TRBV7-9 and TRBJ1-1, the full variable domain is DTGVSQNPRHKITKRGQNVTFRCDPISEHNRLYWYRQTLGQGPEFLTYFQNEAQLEKSRLLSDRFSAERPKGSFSTLEIQRTEQGDSAMYLCASSFGQGGNTEAFFGQGTRLTVV.

The sample holds a few counts of this clone. The V and J genes are TRBV30 and TRBJ1-1; 7 positions match TRBD1. This CDR3 region has 13 residues. V was clipped by 8 bases and J by 0 bases; unmatched bases: 6. Germline loops: CDR1 GTSNPN, CDR2 SVGIG (reference sequence). CDR3 loop: CARRQGMNTEAFF. The CDR3 DNA follows: TGTGCCCGCCGACAGGGCATGAACACTGAAGCTTTCTTT.

The V call is TRBV4-2, the J call TRBJ1-1; no firm D call. V lost 0 bases and J lost 0, with 8 bases in between. The CDR3 contains 15 residues. Germline loops: CDR1 LGHNA, CDR2 YNFKEQ. This chain's CDR3 is CASSQDAGVNTEAFF. CDR3 bases: TGTGCCAGCAGCCAAGACGCCGGGGTGAACACTGAAGCTTTCTTT.

The chain recombines TRBV5-4 with TRBJ2-1, with 13 bases fitting TRBD2. Looked up from germline, CDR1 is SGHNT and CDR2 is YYREEE (reference sequence). The CDR3 totals 14 residues. Germline trimming cut 6 bases from V and 5 bases from J; bases unmatched to any gene: 2. CDR3 loop: CASNGLAGDNEQFF. As DNA, the CDR3 is TGTGCCAGCAACGGACTAGCGGGAGACAATGAGCAGTTCTTC.

This chain connects TRBV7-9 to TRBJ2-5; TRBD2 aligns across 12 bases. Germline trimming cut 5 bases from V and 2 bases from J; bases unmatched to any gene: 9. Germline V gene lookup returns CDR1 SEHNR and CDR2 FQNEAQ (reference sequence). The CDR3 length is 17 residues. CDR3: CASSKGSGLAGQETQYF. CDR3 DNA sequence: TGTGCCAGCAGCAAAGGGAGCGGACTAGCGGGGCAAGAGACCCAGTACTTC.

The chain joins TRBV10-3 to TRBJ2-7, with 11 nucleotides matching TRBD2. CDR1 ENHRY and CDR2 SYGVKD come from the germline V gene. The CDR3 runs 17 residues. V shed 0 bases, J shed 6 bases, and the junction held 10 bases outside the gene matches. The CDR3 is CAISESMGLAGGREQYF. The DNA of the CDR3 is TGTGCCATCAGTGAGTCGATGGGGCTAGCGGGGGGTCGCGAGCAGTACTTC.

This clone was seen more than once but under ten times. J is TRBJ1-1 and V is TRBV5-1; 9 bases map to TRBD1. The length of the CDR3 is 12 residues. With V trimmed by 5 bases and J by 12 bases, 8 bases remained unmatched. Germline V gene lookup returns CDR1 SGHRS and CDR2 YFSETQ. CDR3 in amino acids: CASRPNRGPTFF. CDR3 DNA sequence: TGCGCCAGCAGACCAAACAGGGGGCCAACTTTCTTT.